The 18 T cell receptor beta chains listed next were all sequenced from one sample in a study of regulatory and conventional T cells in RAG deficiency. Profiled with immunoSEQ multiplex PCR; TCRdb holds only in-frame clones, not every one. The sample lists tens of thousands of clones, 90% to 95% occurring once. Regulatory T cells were sorted from blood as CD4+ CD25-high CD127-low cells. These data were also filed under a second study, of regulatory T cells. This second study notes: The PCR used 52 TRBV and 13 TRBJ primers.

Sequenced input: Tregs sorted from blood. Receptors originate from a human donor in good health.

This chain uses TRBV12-2 with TRBJ1-1. TRBV12-2 is a pseudogene locus. CDR3 length: 17 residues. The CDR3 sequence: CASALWCSGPSGTEAFF. The CDR3 coding sequence is TGTGCAAGCGCCCTATGGTGTAGTGGGCCTTCGGGCACTGAAGCTTTCTTT.

The chain uses TRBV7-9 and TRBJ2-7; D is perhaps TRBD1 (5 bases). The germline CDR1 and CDR2 sequences are SEHNR and FQNEAQ (reference sequence). V dropped 3 bases and J dropped 2 bases, with 8 bases sitting between them. This CDR3 has 13 residues. The CDR3 region has the DNA TGTGCCAGCAGCTTGCAGGGCGCCTACGAGCAGTACTTC. Amino acids: CASSLQGAYEQYF.

The chain is built from TRBV6-5 and TRBJ2-2; no clear D. The length of the CDR3 is 12 residues. V lost 6 bases and J 4 bases, leaving 6 bases between the germline ends. Germline V gene sequence: CDR1 MNHEY, CDR2 SVGAGI. CDR3 bases: TGTGCCAGCAGAACCCTCACCGGGGAGCTGTTTTTT. Its translation is CASRTLTGELFF.

The gene calls are TRBV18 and TRBJ1-1, with 9 bases matching TRBD1. CDR3 length equals 14 residues. With 3 bases clipped from V and 5 bases from J, the junction kept 4 bases outside the gene matches. CDR1 is KGHSH, CDR2 LQKENI, per germline. CDR3: CASSPDRGKTEAFF. CDR3 coding DNA: TGTGCCAGCTCACCCGACAGGGGGAAAACTGAAGCTTTCTTT.

The rearrangement links TRBV29-1 to TRBJ2-1, with D possibly TRBD2 on 5 matching bases. Germline values: CDR1 SQVTM, CDR2 ANQGSEA. The V gene lost 0 bases and the J gene lost 3 bases, with 15 bases spanning the gap. CDR3 length equals 16 residues. The CDR3 loop is CSVEDQVTGSYNEQFF. The DNA for the CDR3 is TGCAGCGTTGAAGATCAAGTGACTGGGAGCTACAATGAGCAGTTCTTC.

This clone was recorded once. The chain is built from TRBV4-2 and TRBJ2-5; 8 nucleotides match TRBD2. J gave up 5 bases and V 4 bases, and 6 bases lay outside the gene matches. The CDR3 is 14 amino acids. Looked up from germline, CDR1 is LGHNA and CDR2 is YNFKEQ. The chain's CDR3 is CASSPGGNGETQYF. CDR3 DNA sequence: TGTGCCAGCAGCCCGGGGGGGAATGGGGAGACCCAGTACTTC.

The chain carries TRBV4-1 and TRBJ1-1; 9 bases are a match to TRBD1. The CDR3 is made up of 16 amino acids. The V segment lost 8 bases and the J segment 1 base; nucleotides outside the gene matches: 11. Germline values: CDR1 MGHRA, CDR2 YSYEKL. In DNA form, the CDR3 reads TGCGCCAGCCGCAGGGCGGGGACAGGGCCGAACACTGAAGCTTTCTTT. This sequence encodes CASRRAGTGPNTEAFF.

V gene TRBV2 combines with J gene TRBJ1-6; 7 positions match TRBD1. The junction had 7 bases not matched to a gene; V was cut back by 7 bases and J by 7 bases. The CDR3 extends over 14 amino acids. The germline gives CDR1 SNHLY, CDR2 FYNNEI. The CDR3 DNA follows: TGTGCCAGCACCTCGACAGGGATCAATTCACCCCTCCACTTT. Its translation is CASTSTGINSPLHF.

The chain carries TRBV7-6 and TRBJ2-1; D gene uncertain. The CDR3 length is 15 residues. The ends were cut back, 1 base at V and 4 bases at J, with 11 bases in the middle. Germline CDR1 and CDR2: SGHVS and FNYEAQ. CDR3 sequence reads: CASSLVTHKYNEQFF. Here the CDR3 DNA reads TGTGCCAGCAGCTTAGTAACGCACAAATACAATGAGCAGTTCTTC.

The chain is built from TRBV18 and TRBJ1-1; 7 bases are a match to TRBD1. V lost 0 bases to trimming and J lost 1 base; unmatched junction nucleotides: 11. The CDR3 is 18 amino acids. Germline V gene sequence: CDR1 KGHSH, CDR2 LQKENI. The CDR3 region is CASSPPVRGWVGNTEAFF. The CDR3 nucleotides read TGTGCCAGCTCACCACCGGTCAGGGGGTGGGTTGGGAACACTGAAGCTTTCTTT.

The gene calls are TRBV19 and TRBJ2-1; no clear D. Trimming took 3 bases from V and 4 from J, leaving 7 bases between them. CDR3 length: 13 amino acids. The germline CDR1 and CDR2 sequences are LNHDA and SQIVND (reference sequence). The CDR3 coding sequence is TGTGCCAGTAGTATGCCCGGATACAATGAGCAGTTCTTC. It yields the protein CASSMPGYNEQFF.

CDR3 protein: CASSPGSWNSGNTIYF. In DNA, the CDR3 is TGTGCCAGCAGCCCGGGGTCTTGGAACTCTGGAAACACCATATATTTT. The rearrangement joins TRBV7-9 to TRBJ1-3; no clear D. The CDR3 is made up of 16 amino acids. In germline, CDR1 is SEHNR, CDR2 FQNEAQ (reference sequence). V dropped 5 bases and J dropped 0 bases, with 14 bases sitting between them.

This clone has only one observation. The genes are TRBV7-3 and TRBJ2-5, with a possible D match to TRBD2 (7 bases). CDR1 and CDR2 from the germline V gene are SGHTA and FQGTGA. With 3 bases removed from V and 5 bases from J, the gap between germline ends came to 19 bases. The CDR3 sequence is 16 residues long. The CDR3, as DNA: TGTGCCAGCAGCTTCTTCTCCGGGGGGCCGCCGGAGACCCAGTACTTC. It yields the protein CASSFFSGGPPETQYF.

The chain uses TRBV18 and TRBJ1-1; no definite D call. In germline, CDR1 is KGHSH, CDR2 LQKENI. Trimming removed 6 bases from V and 4 bases from J, with 12 bases in between. CDR3 size: 13 residues. The DNA of the CDR3 is TGTGCCAGCTCCTGGGGAGGATCCACTGAAGCTTTCTTT. Translated, it gives CASSWGGSTEAFF.

V and J are TRBV2 and TRBJ2-7; the D gene is possibly TRBD2 (5 bases). Germline CDR1 is SNHLY and CDR2 is FYNNEI. The CDR3 runs 15 residues. V shed 1 base and J shed 7 bases, with 17 bases lying between them. CDR3 residues: CASSEVRAVAEEQYF. In DNA form, the CDR3 reads TGTGCCAGCAGTGAAGTGCGAGCGGTGGCTGAGGAGCAGTACTTC.

The rearrangement uses TRBV4-1 and TRBJ2-2; 7 nucleotides align to TRBD1. Losses at the gene ends were 4 bases for V and 0 bases for J; bases not matched to a gene: 11. The CDR3 extends over 18 amino acids. The germline CDR1 and CDR2 sequences are MGHRA and YSYEKL. CDR3 residues: CASSPRKTGNPNTGELFF. DNA for the CDR3: TGCGCCAGCAGCCCGCGAAAGACAGGGAACCCGAACACCGGGGAGCTGTTTTTT.

The V call is TRBV2, the J call TRBJ2-3; the match to TRBD1 covers 7 bases. CDR1 SNHLY and CDR2 FYNNEI come from the germline V gene. With 5 bases clipped from V and 2 bases from J, the junction kept 10 bases outside the gene matches. This CDR3 comprises 16 residues. The CDR3 here is CASSNWDRSYTDTQYF. The CDR3 region has the DNA TGTGCCAGCAGTAACTGGGACAGAAGTTACACAGATACGCAGTATTTT.

The chain employs TRBV6-6 and TRBJ2-2; 7 bases fit TRBD1. This CDR3 is built from 16 residues. J lost 5 bases, V lost 6 bases, and 12 bases had no gene match. Germline loops: CDR1 MNHNY, CDR2 SVGAGI (reference sequence). The CDR3 loop reads CASRLDRGRRTGELFF. In DNA, the CDR3 is TGTGCCAGCAGACTTGATAGGGGGCGACGGACCGGGGAGCTGTTTTTT.